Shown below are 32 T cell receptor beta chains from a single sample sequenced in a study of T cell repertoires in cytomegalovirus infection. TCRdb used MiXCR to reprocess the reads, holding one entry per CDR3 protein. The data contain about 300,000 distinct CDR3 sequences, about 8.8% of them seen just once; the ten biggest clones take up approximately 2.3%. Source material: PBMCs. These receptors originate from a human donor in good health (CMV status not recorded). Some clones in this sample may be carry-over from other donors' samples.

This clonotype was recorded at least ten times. The CDR3 loop is CASSPRGGGLQETQYF. For the CDR3, the DNA is TGTGCCAGCAGCCCTCGAGGCGGGGGGCTTCAAGAGACCCAGTACTTC. The V and J genes are TRBV7-2 and TRBJ2-5; the match to TRBD2 covers 8 bases. The V and J ends lost 5 bases and 2 bases, in that order; junction bases with no gene match: 10. CDR3 length: 16 residues. Looked up from germline, CDR1 is SGHTA and CDR2 is FQGNSA. The variable domain in full, with the rest retrieved from reference TRBV7-2 and TRBJ2-5, is GAGVSQSPSNKVTEKGKDVELRCDPISGHTALYWYRQSLGQGLEFLIYFQGNSAPDKSGLPSDRFSAERTGGSVSTLTIQRTQQEDSAVYLCASSPRGGGLQETQYFGPGTRLLVL.

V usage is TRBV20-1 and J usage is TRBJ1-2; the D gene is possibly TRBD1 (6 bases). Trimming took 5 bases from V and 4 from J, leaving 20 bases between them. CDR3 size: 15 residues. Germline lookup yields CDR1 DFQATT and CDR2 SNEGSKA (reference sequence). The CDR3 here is CSARDGRGQRYGYTF. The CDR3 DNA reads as TGCAGTGCTCGGGATGGACGGGGGCAGCGCTATGGCTACACCTTC.

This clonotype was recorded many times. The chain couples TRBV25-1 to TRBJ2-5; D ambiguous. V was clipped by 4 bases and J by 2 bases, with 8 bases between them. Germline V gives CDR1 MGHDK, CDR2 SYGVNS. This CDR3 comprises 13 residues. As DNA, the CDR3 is TGTGCCAGCAGTGTGGGAAGACAAGAGACCCAGTACTTC. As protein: CASSVGRQETQYF.

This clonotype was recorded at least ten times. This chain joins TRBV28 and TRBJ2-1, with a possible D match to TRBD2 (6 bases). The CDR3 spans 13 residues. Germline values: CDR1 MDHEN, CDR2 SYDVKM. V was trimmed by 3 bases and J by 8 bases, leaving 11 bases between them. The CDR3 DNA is TGTGCCAGCAGTTTCTTGGGGGGTCATGAGCAGTTCTTC. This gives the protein CASSFLGGHEQFF.

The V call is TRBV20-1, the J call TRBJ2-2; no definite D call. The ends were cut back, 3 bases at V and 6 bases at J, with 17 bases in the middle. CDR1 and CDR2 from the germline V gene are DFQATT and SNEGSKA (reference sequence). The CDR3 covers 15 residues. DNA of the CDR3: TGCAGTGCTAGGCTAGACGAGAGGTTTGCCGGGGAGCTGTTTTTT. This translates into CSARLDERFAGELFF.

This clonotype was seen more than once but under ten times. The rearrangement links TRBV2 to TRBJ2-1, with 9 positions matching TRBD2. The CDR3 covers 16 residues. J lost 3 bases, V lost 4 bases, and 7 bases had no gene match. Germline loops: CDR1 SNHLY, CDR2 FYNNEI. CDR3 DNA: TGTGCCAGCAGTGGCCTCGCGGGGGGGTACTACAATGAGCAGTTCTTC. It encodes CASSGLAGGYYNEQFF. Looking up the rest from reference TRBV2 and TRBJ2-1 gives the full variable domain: EPEVTQTPSHQVTQMGQEVILRCVPISNHLYFYWYRQILGQKVEFLVSFYNNEISEKSEIFDDQFSVERPDGSNFTLKIRSTKLEDSAMYFCASSGLAGGYYNEQFFGPGTRLTVL.

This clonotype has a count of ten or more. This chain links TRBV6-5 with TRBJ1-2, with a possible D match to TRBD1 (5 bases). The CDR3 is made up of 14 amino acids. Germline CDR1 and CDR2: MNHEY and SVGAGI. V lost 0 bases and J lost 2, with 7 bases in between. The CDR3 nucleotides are TGTGCCAGCAGTTACTCGCAGGGAAACTATGGCTACACCTTC. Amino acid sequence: CASSYSQGNYGYTF.

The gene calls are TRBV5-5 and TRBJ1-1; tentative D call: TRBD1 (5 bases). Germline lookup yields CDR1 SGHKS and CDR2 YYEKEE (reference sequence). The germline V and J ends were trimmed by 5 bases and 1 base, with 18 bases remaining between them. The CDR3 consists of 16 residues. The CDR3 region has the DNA TGTGCCAGCAGTCTCGTGGGGAAGGGACCGAACACTGAAGCTTTCTTT. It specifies CASSLVGKGPNTEAFF. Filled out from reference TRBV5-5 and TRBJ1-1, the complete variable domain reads DAGVTQSPTHLIKTRGQQVTLRCSPISGHKSVSWYQQVLGQGPQFIFQYYEKEERGRGNFPDRFSARQFPNYSSELNVNALLLGDSALYLCASSLVGKGPNTEAFFGQGTRLTVV.

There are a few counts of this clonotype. The CDR3 nucleotides read TGCAGTGCAGATTTCACGGGACCCTCCTACAATGAGCAGTTCTTC. Translating gives CSADFTGPSYNEQFF. This chain joins TRBV20-1 and TRBJ2-1; the D call may be TRBD1 or TRBD2 (5 bases each). Germline CDR1 reads DFQATT; CDR2 reads SNEGSKA (reference sequence). This CDR3 spans 15 amino acids. V dropped 6 bases and J dropped 0 bases, with 15 bases sitting between them.

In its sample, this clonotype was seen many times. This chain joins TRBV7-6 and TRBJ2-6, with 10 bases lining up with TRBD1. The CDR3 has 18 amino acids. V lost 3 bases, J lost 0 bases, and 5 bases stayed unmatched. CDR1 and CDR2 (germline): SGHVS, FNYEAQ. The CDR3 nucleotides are TGTGCCAGCAGCTTGGGGACAGGGGCCTTCTCTGGGGCCAACGTCCTGACTTTC. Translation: CASSLGTGAFSGANVLTF.

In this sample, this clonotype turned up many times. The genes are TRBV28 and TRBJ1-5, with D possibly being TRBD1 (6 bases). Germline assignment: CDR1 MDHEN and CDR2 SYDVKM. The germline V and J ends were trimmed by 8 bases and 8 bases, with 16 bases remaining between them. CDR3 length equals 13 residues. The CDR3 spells CASYREMSKPQHF. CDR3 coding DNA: TGTGCCAGCTACAGGGAAATGAGCAAGCCCCAGCATTTT.

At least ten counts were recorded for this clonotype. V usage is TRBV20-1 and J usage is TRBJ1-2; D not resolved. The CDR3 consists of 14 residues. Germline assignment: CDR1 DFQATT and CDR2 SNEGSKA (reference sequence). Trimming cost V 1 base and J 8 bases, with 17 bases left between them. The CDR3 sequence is CSARGGARDNGYTF. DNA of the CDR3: TGCAGTGCTAGAGGGGGTGCGAGGGATAACGGCTACACCTTC.

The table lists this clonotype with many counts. The CDR3 region is CASSPGLGEAKNIQYF. CDR3 DNA sequence: TGTGCCAGCAGCCCGGGGCTTGGGGAAGCCAAAAACATTCAGTACTTC. The chain uses TRBV11-3 and TRBJ2-4; D may match TRBD1 or TRBD2 (5 bases each). Germline lookup yields CDR1 SGHNT and CDR2 YENEEA. This CDR3 has 16 amino acids. Trimming left V 5 bases short and J 0 bases short, with 14 bases between.

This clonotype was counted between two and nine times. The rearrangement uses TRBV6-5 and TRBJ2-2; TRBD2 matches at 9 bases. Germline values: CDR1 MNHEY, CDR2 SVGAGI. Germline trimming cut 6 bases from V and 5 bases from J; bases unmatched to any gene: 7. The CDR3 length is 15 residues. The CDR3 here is CASRGGGARTGELFF. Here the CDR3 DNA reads TGTGCCAGCAGAGGCGGGGGGGCACGGACCGGGGAGCTGTTTTTT.

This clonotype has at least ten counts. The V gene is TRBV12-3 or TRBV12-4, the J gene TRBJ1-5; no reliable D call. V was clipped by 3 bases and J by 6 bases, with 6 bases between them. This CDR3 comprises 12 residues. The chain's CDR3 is CASSFDAQPQHF. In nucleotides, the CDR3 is TGTGCCAGCAGTTTCGATGCTCAGCCCCAGCATTTT.

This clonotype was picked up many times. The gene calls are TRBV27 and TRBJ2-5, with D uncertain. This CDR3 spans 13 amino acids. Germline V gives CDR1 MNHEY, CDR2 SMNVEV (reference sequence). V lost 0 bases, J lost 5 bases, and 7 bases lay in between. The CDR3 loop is CASSLSSPETQYF. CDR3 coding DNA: TGTGCCAGCAGTTTATCATCCCCGGAGACCCAGTACTTC.

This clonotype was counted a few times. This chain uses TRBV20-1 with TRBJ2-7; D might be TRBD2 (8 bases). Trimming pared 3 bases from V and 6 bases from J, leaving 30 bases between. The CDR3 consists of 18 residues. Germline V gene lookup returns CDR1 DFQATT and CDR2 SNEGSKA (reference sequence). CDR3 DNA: TGCAGTGCTAGCCCGCGGACAGGCGGGAGGACCCTACGTGCCGAGCAGTACTTC. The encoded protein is CSASPRTGGRTLRAEQYF.

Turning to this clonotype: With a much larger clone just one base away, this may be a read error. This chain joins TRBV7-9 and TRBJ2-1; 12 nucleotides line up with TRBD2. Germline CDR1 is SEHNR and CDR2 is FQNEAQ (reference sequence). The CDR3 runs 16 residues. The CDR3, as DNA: TGTGCCAGCAGCCAGAGGGGACTAGCGGGTTACAATGAGGAGTTCTTC. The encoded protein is CASSQRGLAGYNEEFF.

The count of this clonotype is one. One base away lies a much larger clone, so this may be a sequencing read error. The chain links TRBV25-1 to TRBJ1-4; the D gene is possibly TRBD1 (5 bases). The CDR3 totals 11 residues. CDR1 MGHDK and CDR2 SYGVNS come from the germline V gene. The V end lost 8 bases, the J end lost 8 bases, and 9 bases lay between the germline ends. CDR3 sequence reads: CASGHREKLFF. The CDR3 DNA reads TGTGCCAGCGGTCACAGGGAAAAACTGTTTTTT.

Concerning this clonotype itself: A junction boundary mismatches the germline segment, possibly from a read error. CDR3 loop: CASSLGLSGDTDTQYF. The CDR3 nucleotides read TGCGCCAGCAGTTTGGGGCTATCTGGGGACACAGATACGCAGTATTTT. The genes are TRBV5-1 and TRBJ2-3, with D perhaps matching TRBD1 (5 bases). The CDR3 has 16 residues. Germline assignment: CDR1 SGHRS and CDR2 YFSETQ.

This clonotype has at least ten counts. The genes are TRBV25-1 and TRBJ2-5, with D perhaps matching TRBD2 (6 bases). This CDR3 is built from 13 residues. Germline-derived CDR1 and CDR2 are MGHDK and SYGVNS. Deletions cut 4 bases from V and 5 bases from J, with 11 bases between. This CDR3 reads CASSVRGRETQYF. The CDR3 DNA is TGTGCCAGCAGTGTGCGGGGCCGGGAGACCCAGTACTTC.

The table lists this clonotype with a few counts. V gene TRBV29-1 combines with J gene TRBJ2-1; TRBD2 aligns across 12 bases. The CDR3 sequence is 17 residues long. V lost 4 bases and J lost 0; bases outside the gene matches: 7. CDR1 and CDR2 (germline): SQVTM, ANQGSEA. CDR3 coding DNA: TGCAGCGTTGTGACTAGCGGGGGTGGTGGCTCCTACAATGAGCAGTTCTTC. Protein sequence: CSVVTSGGGGSYNEQFF.

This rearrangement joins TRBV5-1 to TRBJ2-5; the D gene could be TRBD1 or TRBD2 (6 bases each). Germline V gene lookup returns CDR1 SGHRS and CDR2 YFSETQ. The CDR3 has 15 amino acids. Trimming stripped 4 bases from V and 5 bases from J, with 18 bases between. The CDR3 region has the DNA TGCGCCAGCAGCCGGGACGGGGGCGCATGGGAGACCCAGTACTTC. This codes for CASSRDGGAWETQYF.

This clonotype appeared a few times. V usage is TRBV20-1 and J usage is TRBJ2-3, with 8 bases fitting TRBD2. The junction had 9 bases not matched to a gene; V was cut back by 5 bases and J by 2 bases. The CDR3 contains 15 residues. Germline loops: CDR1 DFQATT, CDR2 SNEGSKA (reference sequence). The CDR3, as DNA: TGCAGTGCTTTCGCCGGGACTAGGATCACAGATACGCAGTATTTT. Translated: CSAFAGTRITDTQYF.

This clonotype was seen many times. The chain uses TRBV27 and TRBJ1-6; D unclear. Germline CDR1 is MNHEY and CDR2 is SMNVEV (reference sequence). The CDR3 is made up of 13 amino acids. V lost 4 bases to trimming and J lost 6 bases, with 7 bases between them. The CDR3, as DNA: TGTGCCAGCAGTTACAACCTTAATTCACCCCTCCACTTT. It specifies CASSYNLNSPLHF.

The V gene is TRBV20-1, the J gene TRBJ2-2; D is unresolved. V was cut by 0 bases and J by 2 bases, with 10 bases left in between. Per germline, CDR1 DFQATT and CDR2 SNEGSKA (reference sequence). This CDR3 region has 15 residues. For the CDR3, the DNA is TGCAGTGCTAGAGATCCTAGGATTAACACCGGGGAGCTGTTTTTT. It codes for CSARDPRINTGELFF.

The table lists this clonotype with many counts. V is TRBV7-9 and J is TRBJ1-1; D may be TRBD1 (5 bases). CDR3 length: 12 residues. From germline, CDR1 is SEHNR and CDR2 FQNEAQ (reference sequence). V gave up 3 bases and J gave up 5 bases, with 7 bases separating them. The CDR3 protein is CASSFSGTEAFF. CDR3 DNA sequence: TGTGCCAGCAGCTTTTCAGGGACTGAAGCTTTCTTT.

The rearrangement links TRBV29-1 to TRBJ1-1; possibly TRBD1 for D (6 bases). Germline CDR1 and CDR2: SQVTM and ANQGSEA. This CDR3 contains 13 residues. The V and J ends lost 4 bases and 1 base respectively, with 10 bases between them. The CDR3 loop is CSVGGGTNTEAFF. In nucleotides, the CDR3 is TGCAGCGTTGGAGGGGGGACGAACACTGAAGCTTTCTTT.

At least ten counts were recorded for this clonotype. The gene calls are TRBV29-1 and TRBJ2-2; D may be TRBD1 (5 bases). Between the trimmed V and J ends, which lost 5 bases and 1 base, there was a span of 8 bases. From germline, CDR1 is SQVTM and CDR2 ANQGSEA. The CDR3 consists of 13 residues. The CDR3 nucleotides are TGCAGCGTTAGACAGCTGAACACCGGGGAGCTGTTTTTT. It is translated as CSVRQLNTGELFF.

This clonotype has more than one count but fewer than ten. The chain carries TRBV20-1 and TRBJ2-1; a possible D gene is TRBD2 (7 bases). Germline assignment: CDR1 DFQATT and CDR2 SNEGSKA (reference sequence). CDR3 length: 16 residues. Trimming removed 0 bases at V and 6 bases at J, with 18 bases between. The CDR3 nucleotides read TGCAGTGCTAGAGATCGAAGGGGGGGGCTTCTCAATGAGCAGTTCTTC. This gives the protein CSARDRRGGLLNEQFF.

CDR3 loop: CASSETWGQPQHF. For the CDR3, the DNA is TGCGCCAGCAGTGAAACGTGGGGACAGCCCCAGCATTTT. The chain uses TRBV10-1 and TRBJ1-5, with D uncertain. The V gene lost 3 bases and the J gene lost 7 bases, with 10 bases spanning the gap. The CDR3 loop spans 13 amino acids. The germline V gene encodes CDR1 WNHNN and CDR2 SYGVQD (reference sequence).

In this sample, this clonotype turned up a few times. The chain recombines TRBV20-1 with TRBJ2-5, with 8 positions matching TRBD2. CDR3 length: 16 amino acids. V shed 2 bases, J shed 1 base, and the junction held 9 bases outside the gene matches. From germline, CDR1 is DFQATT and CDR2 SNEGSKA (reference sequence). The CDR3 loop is CSARNLRGGSQETQYF. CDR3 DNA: TGCAGTGCTAGAAACCTACGGGGGGGATCCCAAGAGACCCAGTACTTC.